The entry below gives a single T cell receptor beta chain sequence along with its context. As handled by the study authors: Reference gene primer amplification gave estimated nucleated cell counts. The method was immunoSEQ multiplex PCR; TCRdb's version includes in-frame clones alone and lacks a portion of them. V, J and clone size are taken as reported in that table, and D and trimming were inferred from the DNA itself. The sample lists a few hundred thousand clones, around 89% occurring once. This entry belongs to a study of blood T cell repertoires in COVID-19. Study as a whole: From the United States, Italy and Spain came samples of acute and convalescent COVID-19. The analysed material was cDNA or gDNA that came from T cells, B-cell-depleted T cells, or PBMCs.

The V end lost 1 base, the J end lost 10 bases, and 11 bases lay between the germline ends. The CDR3 consists of 14 residues. From germline, CDR1 is SGHTA and CDR2 FQGNSA. Sequenced input: PBMCs or T cells enriched from blood (not recorded which). The receptor was derived from a woman aged 18-30 years who had recovered from COVID-19. V is TRBV7-2 and J is TRBJ1-6; D is perhaps TRBD1 (5 bases). This chain's CDR3 is CASSLVRARSPLHF. The CDR3 DNA reads as TGTGCCAGCAGCTTAGTCAGGGCTCGGTCACCCCTCCACTTT.